Listed below are T cell receptor beta chains from one sample, sequenced in a study of blood T cell repertoires in COVID-19. TCRdb's table, derived via immunoSEQ multiplex PCR, lists solely in-frame clones and lacks some. The repertoire consists of 150,000 to 200,000 clones, with about 85% occurring once and the leading ten covering approximately 1.1%. Sequenced: peripheral blood. The receptor set was obtained from a man between 60 and 70 years old who had recovered from COVID-19. Each CDR3 is given with its conserved first and last residue. The D gene is left open where the match is weak. Clone size, where shown, is once, few, many, or a class for clones that have expanded.

TRBJ1-2,TRBV7-2,-,few,TGTGCCAGCAGCTTAAGTGGGACAAACTATGGCTACACCTTC,CASSLSGTNYGYTF
TRBJ2-7,TRBV6-5,TRBD2,-,TGTGCCAGCAGAGCCCTAGCGGGGGGGGCCTACGAGCAGTACTTC,CASRALAGGAYEQYF
TRBJ1-6,TRBV6-5,TRBD1,-,TGTGCCAGCAGTTACGCCGGGACAGGATATTCACCCCTCCACTTT,CASSYAGTGYSPLHF
TRBJ2-7,TRBV3-1/TRBV3-2,-,once,TGTGCCAGCATTATTAAAAAGCCCTTC,CASIIKKPF
TRBJ2-1,TRBV7-2,-,-,TGTGCCAGCAGCGGCGGGACTGGGGGTTACAATGAGCAGTTCTTC,CASSGGTGGYNEQFF
TRBJ2-7,TRBV5-5,-,-,TGTGCCAGCAGCTTGGCCGGTGGGGCAGGGGATGCCTACGAGCAGTACTTC,CASSLAGGAGDAYEQYF
TRBJ2-1,TRBV10-2,TRBD2,-,TGCGCCAGCGGGAATTTGCGGGGGGCGGGCGAGCAGTTCTTC,CASGNLRGAGEQFF
TRBJ2-1,TRBV11-3,TRBD2,-,TGTGCCAGCAGCTTAGAGTTACTAGCGGGGGGGAACAATGAGCAGTTCTTC,CASSLELLAGGNNEQFF
TRBJ2-3,TRBV21-1,-,-,TGTGCCAGCAGCAAACTCGGTCCTAGCGGGGGGCTAGATACGCAGTATTTT,CASSKLGPSGGLDTQYF
TRBJ1-1,TRBV20-1,-,-,TGCAGTGCCGCAGGTACTGAAGCTTTCTTT,CSAAGTEAFF
TRBJ2-3,TRBV19,-,-,TGTGCCAGTAGTATAGAACCACTTAGTCTAGATCCCACGCAGTATTTT,CASSIEPLSLDPTQYF
TRBJ1-1,TRBV19,TRBD1,-,TGTGCCAGTAGTTTAGGGGGCGGAAACACTGAAGCTTTCTTT,CASSLGGGNTEAFF
TRBJ1-5,TRBV10-3,TRBD1,-,TGTGCCATCAGTTCTACAGGGGACCAGCCCCAGCATTTT,CAISSTGDQPQHF
TRBJ1-1,TRBV10-1,-,many,TGCGCCATCCCCGACAAGAACACTGAAGCTTTCTTT,CAIPDKNTEAFF
TRBJ1-1,TRBV6-5,-,-,TGTGCCAGCACCCGAAATGGTCCAGGTATCACTGAAGCTTTCTTT,CASTRNGPGITEAFF
TRBJ2-7,TRBV5-5,-,-,TGTGCCAGTGATCCAGGGGCCATCTCCTACGAGCAGTACTTC,CASDPGAISYEQYF
TRBJ1-1,TRBV18,TRBD1,-,TGTGCCAGCTCACCTATACAGGGGGAGGACACTGAAGCTTTCTTT,CASSPIQGEDTEAFF
TRBJ2-3,TRBV18,TRBD2,-,TGTGCCAGCTCACCAACTAGCGGGGGGCTGGCTAGCACAGATACGCAGTATTTT,CASSPTSGGLASTDTQYF
TRBJ1-2,TRBV18,TRBD1,-,TGTGCCAGCTCACCACCAGGGGGCTTCAACTATGGCTACACCTTC,CASSPPGGFNYGYTF
TRBJ1-1,TRBV27,-,-,TGTGCCAGCAGTTTATTAGGGGCCCCTGAAGCTTTCTTT,CASSLLGAPEAFF
TRBJ1-1,TRBV7-2,-,-,TGTGCCAGCAGCTTAGCAGGAGACACTGAAGCTTTCTTT,CASSLAGDTEAFF
TRBJ1-5,TRBV15,-,-,TGTGCCACCAGCAGACGGCAGGGGCATCAGCCCCAGCATTTT,CATSRRQGHQPQHF
TRBJ1-1,TRBV2,-,few,TGTGCCAGCAGGACACAGGGGAACACTGAAGCTTTCTTT,CASRTQGNTEAFF
TRBJ2-2,TRBV19,-,once,TGTGCCAGTAGTCGAGACAGAGAGAACACCGGGGAGCTGTTTTTT,CASSRDRENTGELFF
TRBJ2-1,TRBV24-1,TRBD1,-,TGTGCCACCAGTGACCCAACCGGGACAGGGATCAACAATGAGCAGTTCTTC,CATSDPTGTGINNEQFF
TRBJ1-1,TRBV6-2/TRBV6-3,-,-,TGTGCCAGCAGCGAGGAACAGGGATTCGTTGGGACTGAAGCTTTCTTT,CASSEEQGFVGTEAFF
TRBJ2-3,TRBV20-1,-,-,TGCAGTGCTCACAGGGAAGGCACGCAGTATTTT,CSAHREGTQYF
TRBJ2-1,TRBV5-1,TRBD1,once,TGCGCCAGCAGCTTGGGTGGACAGGGAGCCTACAATGAGCAGTTCTTC,CASSLGGQGAYNEQFF
TRBJ2-7,TRBV25-1,TRBD1,-,TGTGCCAGCAGTGAGAGCGGACAGGGGGTCTACGAGCAGTACTTC,CASSESGQGVYEQYF
TRBJ2-7,TRBV2,TRBD1,few,TGTGCCAGTAAGGGACAGGAGCTGCCCGACGAGCAGTACTTC,CASKGQELPDEQYF
TRBJ1-2,TRBV25-1,TRBD1,-,TGTGCCAGCAGTGAATTGACAGGGAGAGAAAATGGCTACACCTTC,CASSELTGRENGYTF
TRBJ1-2,TRBV19,-,-,TGTGCCAGTAGAAGCCAGGGGCTACGAGCTAACTATGGCTACACCTTC,CASRSQGLRANYGYTF
TRBJ2-5,TRBV5-1,-,-,TGCGCCAGCAGCTTGGCCCGTACAGGGGGGGCAGGTTCGGAGACCCAGTACTTC,CASSLARTGGAGSETQYF
TRBJ2-5,TRBV5-1,TRBD2,-,TGCGCCAGCAGCTCCGGGACTAGTCCTCCCGAGACCCAGTACTTC,CASSSGTSPPETQYF
TRBJ1-2,TRBV5-5,-,-,TGTGCCAGCAGCTTGGTGGCAGGGAACTATGGCTACACCTTC,CASSLVAGNYGYTF
TRBJ2-5,TRBV24-1,TRBD2,-,TGTGCCACCAGTGATTTGACTAGCGGGGGGGCCCAAGAGACCCAGTACTTC,CATSDLTSGGAQETQYF
TRBJ1-1,TRBV2,-,few,TGTGCCAGCACCGGGGGGGGGCTGACTGAAGCTTTCTTT,CASTGGGLTEAFF
TRBJ2-7,TRBV7-2,TRBD1,-,TGTGCCAGCAGCGTGGGACAGCCCTACGAGCAGTACTTC,CASSVGQPYEQYF
TRBJ1-3,TRBV5-8,TRBD1,-,TGTGCCAGCAGCTTGGTGCTGGGACAGTTCCTGCCTGGAAACACCATATATTTT,CASSLVLGQFLPGNTIYF
TRBJ2-1,TRBV19,TRBD1,-,TGTGCCAGTAGTATAACGGGACAGGGCTTGAATGAGCAGTTCTTC,CASSITGQGLNEQFF
TRBJ1-2,TRBV7-8,-,-,TGTGCCAGCAGCTTAGCGGGGGCCCCCGGAAGGAACTATGGCTACACCTTC,CASSLAGAPGRNYGYTF
TRBJ1-1,TRBV2,TRBD1,few,TGTGCCAGCAGGGGAGGACAGGGAGTGGGAACTGAAGCTTTCTTT,CASRGGQGVGTEAFF
TRBJ1-2,TRBV24-1,-,-,TGTGCCACCAGTGATTTTTTAGGGGATCATGGCTACACCTTC,CATSDFLGDHGYTF
TRBJ2-3,TRBV9,TRBD2,-,TGTGCCAGCAGCGTAACTAGCGGGAGCACAGATACGCAGTATTTT,CASSVTSGSTDTQYF
TRBJ2-5,TRBV6-5,TRBD2,-,TGTGCCAGCAGTTACGCTCATAGCGGGGGGCCGGAGACCCAGTACTTC,CASSYAHSGGPETQYF
TRBJ2-7,TRBV4-2,-,-,TGTGCCAGCAGCCAAGGCCGTGAGGGGGTCGACGAGCAGTACTTC,CASSQGREGVDEQYF
TRBJ1-5,TRBV19,-,-,TGTGCCAGCCTCCAATCTCCCGGACACCCCCTGGGGCCCCAGCATTTT,CASLQSPGHPLGPQHF